This passage covers 3 T cell receptor beta chains from one sample sequenced in a study of regulatory T cells in long-lasting Graves disease. This sample's time point: newly diagnosed GD, antithyroid drugs for less than 3 months. Extracted PBMC RNA gave rise to the TCR library. Construction of the TCR beta libraries employed iRepertoire HTBI primers in conjunction with Arm-PCR of CDR3 regions. Each CDR3 protein is one row after TCRdb ran MiXCR on the multiplex PCR reads. The table records 400,000 to 500,000 distinct CDR3 sequences, 15% of them present only once. The sample also formed part of further work on T cells in Graves' hyperthyroidism and ophthalmopathy.

The starting material was peripheral blood mononuclear cells (PBMCs), obtained at new diagnosis, from a patient treated with antithyroid drugs. These receptors all come from a woman in her 30s with Graves disease.

Note on this clonotype: Relative to the germline gene, one junction end is altered; a read error may explain this. The rearrangement uses TRBV24-1 and TRBJ2-2, with 7 bases fitting TRBD2. CDR3 length: 15 amino acids. The germline gives CDR1 KGHDR, CDR2 SFDVKD. The DNA for the CDR3 is TGTGCCACCTCCCTCGGGGGGTCGAACACCGGAGAGCTGTTTTTT. Translation: CATSLGGSNTGELFF.

This clonotype was recorded at least ten times. The chain recombines TRBV28 with TRBJ2-3; tentative D call: TRBD1 (6 bases). Trimming shortened V by 4 bases and J by 0 bases, and 17 bases separated the two germline ends. Germline lookup yields CDR1 MDHEN and CDR2 SYDVKM. The CDR3 runs 17 residues. The CDR3, as DNA: TGTGCCAGCAGTTACCTCATTACAGGGATTAGCACAGATACGCAGTATTTT. Its translation: CASSYLITGISTDTQYF.

The chain employs TRBV5-1 and TRBJ2-5; 12 nucleotides line up with TRBD1. The length of the CDR3 is 16 residues. Trimming at V came to 4 bases and at J to 5 bases, leaving 9 bases not matched to a gene. Germline V gene sequence: CDR1 SGHRS, CDR2 YFSETQ. In nucleotides, the CDR3 is TGCGCCAGCAGCCCCGACGGGACAGGGGGCGACGAGACCCAGTACTTC. It yields the protein CASSPDGTGGDETQYF.